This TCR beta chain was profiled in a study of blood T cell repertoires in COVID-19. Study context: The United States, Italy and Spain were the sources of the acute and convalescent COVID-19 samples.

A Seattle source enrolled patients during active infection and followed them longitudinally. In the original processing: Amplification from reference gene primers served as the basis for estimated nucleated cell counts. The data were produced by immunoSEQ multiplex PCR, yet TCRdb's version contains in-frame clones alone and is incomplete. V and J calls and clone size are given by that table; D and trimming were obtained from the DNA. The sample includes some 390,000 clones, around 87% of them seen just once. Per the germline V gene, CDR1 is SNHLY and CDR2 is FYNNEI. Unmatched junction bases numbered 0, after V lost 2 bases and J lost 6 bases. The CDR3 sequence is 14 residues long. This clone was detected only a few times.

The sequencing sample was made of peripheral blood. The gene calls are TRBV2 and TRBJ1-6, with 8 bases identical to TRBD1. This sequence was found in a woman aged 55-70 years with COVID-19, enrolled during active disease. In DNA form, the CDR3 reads TGTGCCAGCAGTGAACAGGGGGCTAATTCACCCCTCCACTTT. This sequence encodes CASSEQGANSPLHF.